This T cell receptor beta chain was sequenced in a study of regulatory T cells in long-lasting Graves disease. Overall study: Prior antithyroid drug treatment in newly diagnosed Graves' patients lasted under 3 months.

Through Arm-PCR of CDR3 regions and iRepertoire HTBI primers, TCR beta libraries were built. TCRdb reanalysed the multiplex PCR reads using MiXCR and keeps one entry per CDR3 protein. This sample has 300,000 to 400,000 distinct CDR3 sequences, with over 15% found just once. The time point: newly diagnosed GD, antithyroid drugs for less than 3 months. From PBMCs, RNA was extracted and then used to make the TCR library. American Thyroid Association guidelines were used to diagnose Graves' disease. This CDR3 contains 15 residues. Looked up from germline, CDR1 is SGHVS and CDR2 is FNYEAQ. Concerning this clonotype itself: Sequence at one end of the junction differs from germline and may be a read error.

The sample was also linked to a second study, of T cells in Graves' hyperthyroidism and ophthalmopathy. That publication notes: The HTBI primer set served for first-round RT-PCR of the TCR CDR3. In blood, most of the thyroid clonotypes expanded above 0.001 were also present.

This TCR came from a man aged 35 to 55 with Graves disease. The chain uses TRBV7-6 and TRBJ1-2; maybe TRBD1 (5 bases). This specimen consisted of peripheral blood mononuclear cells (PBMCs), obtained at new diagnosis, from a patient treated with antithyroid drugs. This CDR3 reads CASSPNSRGIYDYTF. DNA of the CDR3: TGTGCCAGCAGCCCCAATAGCCGGGGGATCTATGACTACACCTTC. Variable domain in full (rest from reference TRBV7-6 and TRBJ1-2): GAGVSQSPRYKVTKRGQDVALRCDPISGHVSLYWYRQALGQGPEFLTYFNYEAQQDKSGLPNDRFSAERPEGSISTLTIQRTEQRDSAMYRCASSPNSRGIYDYTFGSGTRLTVV.